This TCR beta chain stems from a study of blood T cell repertoires in COVID-19 (dated by TCRdb to 2019 to 2021). At the level of the whole study: Samples covering the acute and convalescent phases of COVID-19 were provided by collaborators in the United States, Italy and Spain. The sample metadata nearly always contained a de-identified subject ID, COVID-19 status, age in years and sex. Subjects who had been exposed to COVID-19, were actively infected with it, or had recovered from it provided the deeply sampled blood TCRbeta repertoires that made up the dataset. Samples were obtained from the ongoing ImmuneRACE study (first 160 participants) and from over a thousand subjects provided by 6 global collaborators. The material from the prospective study consisted of cDNA or gDNA derived from T cells, B-cell-depleted T cells, or PBMCs. HLA class I and class II types, where available, came from metadata supplied by the sample provider rather than from assay-based typing. A freely available public database, intended as a resource for researchers studying the immune response to SARS-CoV-2, is where the repertoires were released. The paper's findings and limits, for the study overall: The quantity of clinical and demographic metadata differed by source and by participant and was supplied without curation.

Note on this clone: What antigen it recognizes has not been identified. There are no base qualities to consult, and no much larger clone falls within one base.

As encoded in the germline V gene, CDR1 is SNHLY while CDR2 is FYNNEI. The CDR3 contains 16 residues, cysteine and phenylalanine counted. Of all the DNA, just the CDR3 is kept, 48 bases in frame from base 1. V is reduced by 6 bases and J by 1 base, leaving a spacing of 17 bases between them. Each collaborating institution followed its own protocols to collect whole blood in K2EDTA tubes. For TCRbeta analysis, collaborator samples were shipped as frozen whole blood, as isolated PBMCs, or as DNA extracted from either sample type. TCRbeta CDR3 regions were amplified from genomic DNA using the immunoSEQ Assay, a bias-controlled multiplex PCR. Per the authors' processing: The number of nucleated cells in each sample was estimated by amplification of reference gene primers within the assay. To quantify the absolute abundance of each unique TCRbeta CDR3 rearrangement, sequence reads were collapsed and filtered. Productive Simpson clonality was computed per sample as the square root of Simpson's diversity index over productive rearrangements. The table was pulled from immuneACCESS by TCRdb, which kept in-frame rearrangements only. Such tables lose some clones; where checked, under half of the loss comes from unresolved V genes, and the rest has no known cause. That table gives V, J and clone size, and the DNA gave D and trimming. The sample has about 99,000 clones on record, around 89% of them singletons. In total, the top ten clones hold approximately 3.5% of the sample.

This TCR came from an older woman with acute or convalescent COVID-19. The sample taken for sequencing was peripheral blood. The V and J segments used are TRBV2 and TRBJ2-3; TRBD2 is perhaps the D gene, given 7 matching bases. The DNA sequence follows: TGTGCCAGCAGCCGCTCCCGGGGGGCTGGCACAGATACGCAGTATTTT. It translates to CASSRSRGAGTDTQYF.